These T cell receptor beta chains were read from a single sample in a study of radiotherapy plus CTLA-4 blockade in lung cancer. Generated by immunoSEQ multiplex PCR, the TCRdb table keeps only in-frame clones and is missing some. The sample has 75,000 to 100,000 clones, approximately 74% seen once; the top ten hold approximately 3%. Sequencing used peripheral blood, obtained from a patient treated with radiotherapy plus ipilimumab. The receptor set was obtained from a human donor with non-small cell lung cancer who had a partial response to radiotherapy plus ipilimumab. Some clones in this sample may be carry-over from other donors' samples. Each CDR3 is given without its conserved first and last residue. A D gene is named only where the DNA matches it firmly.

d_call j_call v_call cdr3_aa
NA TRBJ1-5 TRBV19 ASSIDRERGPQH
TRBD2 TRBJ2-1 TRBV9 ASSRASGGMGEQF
NA TRBJ2-1 TRBV2 ASSDGGSSVYNEQF
TRBD2 TRBJ2-5 TRBV18 ASSLAGPKETQY
TRBD1 TRBJ1-4 TRBV29-1 SVAGTGVFGNEKLF
NA TRBJ1-2 TRBV28 ASRRGPGYT
NA TRBJ2-5 TRBV19 ASSPRDTQETQY
NA TRBJ2-2 TRBV9 ASSGSGNTGELF
TRBD1 TRBJ1-5 TRBV19 ASSIVGTENQPQH
TRBD1 TRBJ1-5 TRBV19 ASSTGQGNQPQH
TRBD2 TRBJ2-3 TRBV4-1 ASSHLKAGGPRTNTQY
TRBD1 TRBJ2-5 TRBV19 ASSTHSAGGRETQY
TRBD2 TRBJ2-7 TRBV18 ASSAGLAGALVYEQY
NA TRBJ2-3 TRBV7-2 ASSLRVDTQY
TRBD1 TRBJ1-4 TRBV5-4 ASSLGSLTGGEKLF
NA TRBJ1-3 TRBV7-9 ASSLGSRALGNTIY
NA TRBJ1-2 TRBV5-5 ASRTGQSNYGYT
NA TRBJ1-5 TRBV30 AWSVRGGTKVPQH
NA TRBJ1-2 TRBV9 ASSVDPLRTSDGYT
TRBD2 TRBJ2-2 TRBV5-8 ASSLSGGATGELF
NA TRBJ1-2 TRBV7-6 ASSSSPTGSYGYT
NA TRBJ2-3 TRBV2 ASNVWRTDTQY
TRBD1 TRBJ2-6 TRBV7-2 ASSEPNRGGANVLT
TRBD1 TRBJ2-2 TRBV29-1 SGGQGAGELF
NA TRBJ2-7 TRBV6-1 ASSDRQKPYEQY
NA TRBJ1-4 TRBV29-1 SAAVGGIDEKLF
TRBD1 TRBJ1-2 TRBV13 ASSHDRGLSDGYT
NA TRBJ2-4 TRBV5-5 ASSLTQNIQY
NA TRBJ1-5 TRBV6-5 ASRGGGNQPQH
TRBD1 TRBJ2-1 TRBV27 ASSLSLNRQGASYNEQF
NA TRBJ2-3 TRBV7-6 ASSRQYTDTQY
TRBD2 TRBJ2-7 TRBV9 ASSVGLIGAGGPYEQY
NA TRBJ2-3 TRBV27 ASRLQGSRDTQY
TRBD1 TRBJ1-2 TRBV28 ASRFTGVRGYT
TRBD1 TRBJ1-1 TRBV13 ASSLASGRGRSTEAF
NA TRBJ1-6 TRBV11-3 ASSLDTTRSPLH
NA TRBJ1-2 TRBV19 ASSIARGNYGYT
TRBD2 TRBJ2-1 TRBV9 ASSATDRRLAVYNEQF
NA TRBJ2-3 TRBV6-5 ASSGGDRYTDTQY
TRBD1 TRBJ1-6 TRBV7-2 ASSRDRYNSPLH
NA TRBJ2-3 TRBV19 ASSSGGTDTQY
TRBD2 TRBJ2-1 TRBV7-3 ASSFGPGGPSGEQF
TRBD2 TRBJ2-1 TRBV28 ASSPIAGSSYNEQF
TRBD1 TRBJ2-2 TRBV9 ASSMGTGGTGELF
TRBD1 TRBJ1-5 TRBV5-5 ASSSNPGQGAQPQH
TRBD1 TRBJ2-5 TRBV6-6 ASSPDRTSQETQY
TRBD1 TRBJ1-2 TRBV28 ASSRDRGVNYGYT
NA TRBJ1-6 TRBV7-2 ASSKGGFNFLSPLH
NA TRBJ2-3 TRBV6-5 ASSSHTDTQY
TRBD1 TRBJ1-4 TRBV9 ASSPTGTAYEKLF
TRBD1 TRBJ1-6 TRBV2 ASSPQSTGVSPLH
NA TRBJ2-7 TRBV29-1 SVVVSREQY
TRBD1 TRBJ1-4 TRBV5-1 ASSLTPGQTNEKLF
TRBD1 TRBJ1-2 TRBV9 ASSARGQGRYGYT
TRBD1 TRBJ1-1 TRBV10-3 AISAIGTGGAGTEAF
TRBD1 TRBJ1-2 TRBV18 ASSPVGQGQGSVSYT
NA TRBJ2-7 TRBV5-4 ASSFIYRVSYEQY
TRBD2 TRBJ2-1 TRBV19 ASGPLGAGGHNEQF
TRBD2 TRBJ2-1 TRBV5-1 ASNRAGAGEQF
TRBD2 TRBJ2-7 TRBV7-2 ASSLVGGGYEQY